Each of the 29 T cell receptor beta chains below was sequenced from the same sample in a study of breast tumors, draining lymph nodes, adjacent tissues. One entry per CDR3 protein results from TCRdb running MiXCR on the multiplex PCR reads. Of roughly 100,000 distinct CDR3 sequences in the sample, roughly 33% were seen once. Samples came from axillary lymph nodes draining the breast cancer. Sequenced material: axillary lymph node tissue. The source is a female donor with breast cancer. Some clones in this sample may be carry-over from other donors' samples.

Many counts were recorded for this clonotype. This chain links TRBV6-1 with TRBJ2-2; TRBD2 agrees at 14 bases. Trimming at V came to 8 bases and at J to 6 bases, leaving 2 bases not matched to a gene. CDR3 size: 14 residues. Germline loops: CDR1 MNHNS, CDR2 SASEGT. In DNA, the CDR3 is TGTGCCAGCGGGGGACTAGCGGGAGCCGGGGAGCTGTTTTTT. Its translation: CASGGLAGAGELFF.

This clonotype appeared many times. This chain links TRBV18 with TRBJ2-1; D is undetermined. V lost 5 bases, J lost 6 bases, and 8 bases lay in between. The CDR3 spans 12 residues. Germline CDR1 is KGHSH and CDR2 is LQKENI. CDR3 DNA: TGTGCCAGCTCAGGGCACTCCAATGAGCAGTTCTTC. Amino acids: CASSGHSNEQFF.

This clonotype was detected many times. The chain carries TRBV20-1 and TRBJ1-2, with unresolved D. CDR1 and CDR2 from the germline V gene are DFQATT and SNEGSKA (reference sequence). V was shortened by 1 base and J by 8 bases, with 14 bases between the two germline ends. This CDR3 has 13 amino acids. The CDR3 sequence: CSARAVEGAGYTF. The CDR3 DNA reads TGCAGTGCTAGAGCCGTGGAAGGAGCCGGCTACACCTTC.

This clonotype was seen only once. This chain links TRBV20-1 with TRBJ2-7; 9 bases fit TRBD1. Germline V gives CDR1 DFQATT, CDR2 SNEGSKA (reference sequence). Unmatched junction bases numbered 10, after V lost 1 base and J lost 0 bases. The CDR3 consists of 17 residues. The CDR3 protein is CSARAVDRGQSSYEQYF. For the CDR3, the DNA is TGCAGTGCTAGAGCCGTGGACAGGGGTCAGAGCTCCTACGAGCAGTACTTC.

Regarding this clonotype: An end of the junction does not agree with germline; a read error may underlie this. This rearrangement joins TRBV5-5 to TRBJ1-2; D call uncertain. This CDR3 spans 17 amino acids. The germline V gene has CDR1 SGHKS and CDR2 YYEKEE (reference sequence). In DNA form, the CDR3 reads TGTGCCAGCAACTTGGAAGCAGGACTTACGACTAACTATGGCGACACCTTC. Amino acid sequence: CASNLEAGLTTNYGDTF.

This clonotype was recorded many times. The rearrangement joins TRBV19 to TRBJ1-2; D might be TRBD1 (5 bases). The CDR3 consists of 13 residues. Trimming removed 5 bases at V and 4 bases at J, with 11 bases between. The germline gives CDR1 LNHDA, CDR2 SQIVND (reference sequence). CDR3 loop: CASSLRDFYGYTF. The DNA of the CDR3 is TGTGCCAGTAGTCTCCGGGACTTCTATGGCTACACCTTC.

The chain carries TRBV5-1 and TRBJ2-7; the D gene is possibly TRBD2 (6 bases). From germline, CDR1 is SGHRS and CDR2 YFSETQ. CDR3 length: 15 amino acids. The germline V and J ends were trimmed by 1 base and 4 bases, with 15 bases remaining between them. The CDR3 DNA reads TGCGCCAGCAGCTTGATTGGCGGGAATGAGTACGAGCAGTACTTC. This gives the protein CASSLIGGNEYEQYF.

On this clonotype: Because the CDR3 is missing its conserved closing phenylalanine or tryptophan, this is likely a read error. CDR3: CASSVRSSRSYEQYL. In DNA, the CDR3 is TGTGCCAGCAGCGTAAGATCTAGTCGCTCCTACGAGCAGTACCTC. The V call is TRBV6-1, the J call TRBJ2-7, with D unresolved. The CDR3 is 15 amino acids. Germline-derived CDR1 and CDR2 are MNHNS and SASEGT. V lost 6 bases and J 0 bases, leaving 15 bases between the germline ends.

This clonotype was recorded many times. The V call is TRBV9, the J call TRBJ2-1; 11 nucleotides match TRBD2. With V trimmed by 2 bases and J by 7 bases, 8 bases remained unmatched. Germline values: CDR1 SGDLS, CDR2 YYNGEE. The length of the CDR3 is 16 residues. CDR3 bases: TGTGCCAGCAGCGTCGATTGGACTAGCGGGTCTAATGAGCAGTTCTTC. It encodes CASSVDWTSGSNEQFF.

This clonotype was detected ten times or more. V usage is TRBV11-3 and J usage is TRBJ2-1, with 11 bases fitting TRBD2. V was clipped by 3 bases and J by 9 bases; unmatched bases: 4. The CDR3 is made up of 14 amino acids. CDR1 is SGHNT and CDR2 is YENEEA in the germline V gene. CDR3 in amino acids: CASSLTSGVSEQFF. The CDR3 nucleotides read TGTGCCAGCAGCTTGACTAGCGGGGTGAGTGAGCAGTTCTTC.

This clonotype was seen repeatedly, ten times or more. The chain employs TRBV7-9 and TRBJ2-6; 12 bases match TRBD1. The CDR3 covers 19 residues. From germline, CDR1 is SEHNR and CDR2 FQNEAQ (reference sequence). Losses at the gene ends were 5 bases for V and 3 bases for J; bases not matched to a gene: 11. For the CDR3, the DNA is TGTGCCAGCAGCGCACTGATGGGACAGGGGGCTGGTGGGGCCAACGTCCTGACTTTC. Protein sequence: CASSALMGQGAGGANVLTF.

This clonotype was counted ten times or more. A much bigger clone sits one base away, suggesting this may be a read error. This chain joins TRBV20-1 and TRBJ2-7; D gene unclear. V was shortened by 0 bases and J by 6 bases, with 15 bases between the two germline ends. The CDR3 runs 14 residues. Germline values: CDR1 DFQATT, CDR2 SNEGSKA (reference sequence). CDR3 nucleotides: TGCAGTGCTAGAGATTTCCACAGAACCTCCGAGCAGTACTTC. It is translated as CSARDFHRTSEQYF.

This clonotype was seen at least ten times. The rearrangement links TRBV19 to TRBJ2-3; no definite D call. This CDR3 is 13 amino acids long. Trimming shortened V by 1 base and J by 5 bases, and 7 bases separated the two germline ends. Germline lookup yields CDR1 LNHDA and CDR2 SQIVND (reference sequence). The CDR3 region has the DNA TGTGCCAGTAGTATAGCATTGCAAGATACGCAGTATTTT. Amino acid sequence: CASSIALQDTQYF.

At least ten counts were recorded for this clonotype. V is TRBV5-4 and J is TRBJ2-7; 8 positions agree with TRBD1. This CDR3 comprises 14 residues. Germline-derived CDR1 and CDR2 are SGHNT and YYREEE (reference sequence). V lost 4 bases and J lost 4; bases outside the gene matches: 7. DNA of the CDR3: TGTGCCAGCAGCCGACAGGGGAAATCATACGAGCAGTACTTC. It specifies CASSRQGKSYEQYF.

At least ten counts were recorded for this clonotype. The chain links TRBV19 to TRBJ2-7, with 13 bases lining up with TRBD2. The CDR3 is 15 residues long. CDR1 and CDR2 (germline): LNHDA, SQIVND (reference sequence). The V and J ends lost 1 base and 3 bases, in that order; junction bases with no gene match: 0. CDR3 bases: TGTGCCAGTAGTATAGGACTAGCGGGGGGCTACGAGCAGTACTTC. Translation gives CASSIGLAGGYEQYF. Complete variable domain (other parts from reference TRBV19 and TRBJ2-7): DGGITQSPKYLFRKEGQNVTLSCEQNLNHDAMYWYRQDPGQGLRLIYYSQIVNDFQKGDIAEGYSVSREKKESFPLTVTSAQKNPTAFYLCASSIGLAGGYEQYFGPGTRLTVT.

This clonotype was seen at least ten times. The chain combines TRBV11-2 with TRBJ2-3; D might be TRBD1 (6 bases). In germline, CDR1 is SGHAT, CDR2 FQNNGV. The CDR3 has 15 residues. V gave up 5 bases and J gave up 0 bases, with 12 bases separating them. This chain's CDR3 is CASSPTGPSTDTQYF. In nucleotides, the CDR3 is TGTGCCAGCAGCCCGACAGGACCTAGCACAGATACGCAGTATTTT.

This clonotype turned up a few times. Given the absence of the conserved phenylalanine or tryptophan at the CDR3 end, a read error is likely. V gene TRBV6-6 combines with J gene TRBJ1-2; D is undetermined. The CDR3 spans 12 residues. The V end lost 8 bases, the J end lost 4 bases, and 11 bases lay between the germline ends. The V gene's germline CDR1 is MNHNY and CDR2 SVGAGI (reference sequence). CDR3 sequence reads: CASGPEAYGYTS. Here the CDR3 DNA reads TGTGCCAGCGGGCCAGAAGCCTATGGCTACACCTCC.

This clonotype occurred many times. The J gene is TRBJ2-1, the V gene TRBV6-5; 8 bases align to TRBD1. CDR1 is MNHEY, CDR2 SVGAGI, per germline. The CDR3 spans 16 residues. V lost 2 bases to trimming and J lost 5 bases; unmatched junction nucleotides: 8. The CDR3 nucleotides read TGTGCCAGCAGTTACCCCCCAGGGGGCGCCCACAATGAGCAGTTCTTC. Residues: CASSYPPGGAHNEQFF.

This clonotype was detected ten times or more. The chain uses TRBV7-2 and TRBJ2-7; D unresolved. This CDR3 comprises 14 residues. The V end lost 1 base, the J end lost 3 bases, and 10 bases lay between the germline ends. Germline V gene data show CDR1 as SGHTA and CDR2 as FQGNSA. The CDR3 DNA is TGTGCCAGCAGCTTAGGGCAGGCCTTCTACGAGCAGTACTTC. It translates to CASSLGQAFYEQYF.

There are many counts of this clonotype. The chain is built from TRBV10-3 and TRBJ2-2, with 7 bases fitting TRBD1. The V gene end was trimmed by 5 bases and the J gene end by 7 bases; junction bases not matched to a gene: 19. This CDR3 comprises 18 residues. In germline, CDR1 is ENHRY, CDR2 SYGVKD. This CDR3 is CAISLSPVGQAAHGELFF. In DNA form, the CDR3 reads TGTGCCATCAGTCTCTCCCCGGTAGGACAGGCAGCCCACGGGGAGCTGTTTTTT.

This clonotype was seen repeatedly, ten times or more. The J gene is TRBJ1-6, the V gene TRBV5-1; D gene uncertain. Germline values: CDR1 SGHRS, CDR2 YFSETQ. Between the trimmed V and J ends, which lost 0 bases and 5 bases, there was a span of 9 bases. The CDR3 covers 15 residues. The DNA of the CDR3 is TGCGCCAGCAGCTTGGGGCAGAGAGATAATTCACCCCTCCACTTT. Protein sequence: CASSLGQRDNSPLHF.

This clonotype was recorded a few times. The V gene is TRBV20-1, the J gene TRBJ2-1, with 11 positions matching TRBD2. The CDR3 sequence is 18 residues long. The ends lost 2 bases at V and 0 bases at J; junction bases unmatched: 9. The germline gives CDR1 DFQATT, CDR2 SNEGSKA (reference sequence). CDR3 nucleotide sequence: TGCAGTGCTAGACTAGTACTAGCGGGGGCTGGCTCCTACAATGAGCAGTTCTTC. This sequence encodes CSARLVLAGAGSYNEQFF.

Many counts were recorded for this clonotype. The CDR3 sequence is CSARSPRGSYEQYF. The CDR3 DNA sequence: TGCAGTGCTAGATCCCCCAGGGGGTCCTACGAGCAGTACTTC. The rearrangement joins TRBV20-1 to TRBJ2-7, with 7 positions matching TRBD1. Germline V CDR1 and CDR2: DFQATT, SNEGSKA (reference sequence). The J segment lost 1 base and the V segment lost 2 bases, leaving 5 bases of the junction unmatched. The CDR3 covers 14 residues.

This clonotype was seen at least ten times. The chain is built from TRBV4-1 and TRBJ2-7, with a tentative D call TRBD2 (5 bases). Germline CDR1 reads MGHRA; CDR2 reads YSYEKL. The CDR3 is 16 residues long. Trimming left V 0 bases short and J 0 bases short, with 12 bases between. This CDR3 reads CASSQDRETVSYEQYF. The CDR3 region has the DNA TGCGCCAGCAGCCAAGATAGGGAGACGGTCTCCTACGAGCAGTACTTC.

The rearrangement joins TRBV7-8 to TRBJ1-4; D remains ambiguous. From germline, CDR1 is SGHVS and CDR2 FQNEAQ. Trimming took 5 bases from V and 7 from J, leaving 5 bases between them. The CDR3 consists of 11 residues. The CDR3 DNA is TGTGCCAGCAGCAAGACTGAAAAACTGTTTTTT. Its protein is CASSKTEKLFF.

This clonotype has a count of ten or more. The chain employs TRBV6-2 or TRBV6-3 and TRBJ1-2, with 8 bases fitting TRBD1. J lost 3 bases, V lost 2 bases, and 14 bases had no gene match. Germline lookup yields CDR1 MNHEY and CDR2 SVGEGT. CDR3 length equals 18 residues. The CDR3 spells CASSYPRPQGALDYGYTF. CDR3 coding DNA: TGTGCCAGCAGTTACCCCCGGCCCCAGGGGGCGCTTGACTATGGCTACACCTTC.

This clonotype was detected ten times or more. The CDR3 region is CASSRGQGNPWDTQYF. Written as DNA, the CDR3 is TGTGCCAGCAGCCGGGGACAGGGAAATCCCTGGGATACGCAGTATTTT. The chain links TRBV3-1 to TRBJ2-3; 9 nucleotides line up with TRBD1. Germline V lookup: CDR1 LGHDT, CDR2 YNNKEL (reference sequence). V lost 4 bases to trimming and J lost 6 bases; unmatched junction nucleotides: 11. The length of the CDR3 is 16 residues.

Of note for this clonotype: Its ends do not fully match the called genes, so a read error is possible. The J gene is TRBJ1-4, the V gene TRBV7-8; possible D gene TRBD1, 6 bases. This CDR3 comprises 14 residues. Germline V gene sequence: CDR1 SGHVS, CDR2 FQNEAQ. CDR3 DNA sequence: TGTGCCAGCAGCTTAGTTGGGGGGGCTGGAAAACTGCTTTTT. It encodes CASSLVGGAGKLLF.

The rearrangement uses TRBV29-1 and TRBJ1-6, with 9 positions matching TRBD1. From germline, CDR1 is SQVTM and CDR2 ANQGSEA. The CDR3 is made up of 14 amino acids. The ends lost 4 bases at V and 7 bases at J; junction bases unmatched: 5. CDR3 amino acids: CSVVGDRENSPLHF. Written as DNA, the CDR3 is TGCAGCGTTGTGGGGGACAGGGAGAATTCACCCCTCCACTTT.